This T cell receptor (beta chain) was sequenced during a study of T cell clonality in common variable immunodeficiency (dated by TCRdb to the mid-2010s). The investigation overall reported the following: Correlations of repertoire features with clinical complications were constrained by heterogeneity among patients within the CVID cohort. Fewer TCRbeta clones were shared among CVID subjects than among healthy controls (p < 0.0001). CVID TCRbeta sequences were reported to have fewer deletions and N-nucleotide insertions and to lack highly modified clones with 13 or more V deletions. Even though DNA input was equal, the average per sample came to about 74,000 unique sequences for controls compared with about 30,000 for CVID samples. TCRbeta clonality was higher in CVID subjects than in healthy controls (t-test p = 0.018), and the increase was most characteristic of about a third of subjects. According to the authors, figuring out what caused the increased clonality in CVID would require sequencing the repertoires of T cell subpopulations.

Standard criteria, namely reduction of serum IgG, IgA and/or IgM below the normal range together with specific antibody deficiency, were applied for the diagnosis of CVID. A total of fewer than 50 subjects (approximately 15 female and approximately 30 male; age range roughly 9 to 70 years, mean age roughly 38) were included in the CVID group. Both CVID patients and healthy controls were predominantly of Caucasian heritage. Replacement immunoglobulin therapy had been administered to all CVID subjects for at least one year at the time of study participation. At blood collection, none of the CVID subjects was ill or on immunomodulatory or immunosuppressive medication. Heparinized peripheral whole blood samples of about 5 to 8 ml were collected from each donor. Genomic DNA from adults with common variable immune deficiency (CVID) and from healthy adult controls was the source for sequencing TCRbeta CDR3 repertoires. Diluted blood was subjected to density centrifugation over Hypaque 1077 or Ficoll-Paque for isolation of peripheral blood mononuclear cells. Unsorted mononuclear cells served as the source of genomic DNA, which was extracted either by Qiagen column purification or by a centrifugation-based method.

This clone showed up many times. What antigen it recognizes has not been identified. The read ends 3 residues shy of where the CDR3 ends; the end is completed using the germline J gene. Equivalent amounts of genomic DNA from CVID and control samples were used as sequencing input. For every sample, a 60 bp segment covering the rearranged TCRbeta CDR3 region was amplified and then sequenced. The immunoSEQ assay, a bias-corrected multiplex PCR with high-throughput sequencing, was employed for TCRbeta amplification. The study's own analysis went as follows. Every unique nucleotide sequence counted as a clone and was annotated with V, D and J genes, copy number and frequency. Sequences were labeled productive if in frame, and non-productive if out of frame or containing stop codons. As previously described, clonality was calculated on the basis of Shannon's entropy. Mean CDR3 Kyte-Doolittle hydropathy was derived from the predicted amino acid sequences of productive clones. Using the R hclust function, scaled V gene usage was clustered hierarchically with Manhattan distance and complete linkage. Clone sharing by CDR3 amino acid sequence was assessed by resampling 12 repertoires per group over 100 rounds. The repertoires were screened for 70 published EBV-specific TCRbeta sequences and 200 to 250 published CMV-specific TCRbeta sequences. After two CVID samples that produced fewer than 10,000 sequences were dropped from the analysis, 35 to 50 CVID repertoires remained. The clones in this table, taken by TCRdb from immuneACCESS, are in-frame only. Not every clone is retained; where verified, under half of the shortfall comes from an unresolved V gene, and the cause of the rest is unknown. Clone size and the V and J calls come from that table; the DNA yielded D and trimming. The data for this sample show fewer than 40,000 clones, each detected more than once. Of the sample, around 6.9% falls within the top ten clones.

V loses 2 bases at its end and J loses 0 bases; junction bases beyond the gene matches: 6. CDR1 and CDR2 were assigned from the germline V gene (reference sequence) as LNHDA and SQIVND. The CDR3 goes from the cysteine to the phenylalanine over 17 residues. Part of the CDR3 DNA is given, 42 bases translated from base 1. The source material was peripheral blood mononuclear cells. The sequence was obtained from a human donor with common variable immunodeficiency. This sequence uses TRBV19 and TRBJ1-2, and 10 bases in between align with TRBD1. CDR3 reads: CASSIRTGGTTNYGYTF. The part of the CDR3 DNA that was read is TGTGCCAGTAGTATACGGACAGGGGGGACCACTAACTATGGC.